What follows are 9 T cell receptor beta chains derived from one specimen sequenced in a study of blood T cells in healthy people across ages. Combining a sample-barcoded 5' primer with a J-beta primer mix, a second PCR ran for roughly 6 to 12 cycles. TCRdb reprocessed the 5' RACE reads with MiXCR, giving one entry per CDR3 protein. The sample holds approximately 1,100,000 distinct CDR3 sequences, 35% to 55% seen once. Sequenced material: blood. The receptors come from a woman aged 60-75 years in good health.

The chain uses TRBV11-2 and TRBJ2-1, with TRBD2 matching 8 bases. Germline CDR1 and CDR2: SGHAT and FQNNGV. The CDR3 runs 17 residues. Trimming at V came to 5 bases and at J to 7 bases, leaving 16 bases not matched to a gene. Written as DNA, the CDR3 is TGTGCCAGCAGCCACCGGGGGGGTGCGGGAACTTTTAATGAGCAGTTCTTC. Amino acids: CASSHRGGAGTFNEQFF. Looking up the rest from reference TRBV11-2 and TRBJ2-1 gives the full variable domain: EAGVAQSPRYKIIEKRQSVAFWCNPISGHATLYWYQQILGQGPKLLIQFQNNGVVDDSQLPKDRFSAERLKGVDSTLKIQPAKLEDSAVYLCASSHRGGAGTFNEQFFGPGTRLTVL.

This clonotype was picked up a small number of times. The V call is TRBV7-2, the J call TRBJ1-1; D not resolved. This CDR3 is 16 amino acids long. Looked up from germline, CDR1 is SGHTA and CDR2 is FQGNSA. V gave up 5 bases and J gave up 2 bases, with 18 bases separating them. Here the CDR3 reads CASSRSPIGPNTEAFF. The DNA for the CDR3 is TGTGCCAGCAGCCGATCCCCGATCGGACCAAACACTGAAGCTTTCTTT.

This clonotype was counted between two and nine times. The chain uses TRBV7-9 and TRBJ2-7; D ambiguous. V lost 1 base and J lost 2, with 12 bases in between. Germline CDR1 SEHNR, CDR2 FQNEAQ (reference sequence). This CDR3 is built from 15 residues. CDR3 sequence reads: CASSLVVGPTYEQYF. The CDR3 region has the DNA TGTGCCAGCAGCTTAGTTGTGGGCCCCACCTACGAGCAGTACTTC.

The V and J genes are TRBV6-6 and TRBJ2-3, with 10 nucleotides matching TRBD1. V lost 5 bases, J lost 6 bases, and 8 bases stayed unmatched. The CDR3 extends over 15 amino acids. Germline CDR1 MNHNY, CDR2 SVGAGI (reference sequence). CDR3 DNA: TGTGCCAGCAGTAACCGGGACAGGGGTTCGGATACGCAGTATTTT. Amino acid sequence: CASSNRDRGSDTQYF.

V is TRBV25-1 and J is TRBJ2-5, with D tentatively TRBD1 or TRBD2 (5 bases each). Germline CDR1 and CDR2: MGHDK and SYGVNS. CDR3 length equals 16 residues. V lost 7 bases and J 5 bases, leaving 23 bases between the germline ends. CDR3 residues: CASTPGSGRERETQYF. CDR3 DNA: TGTGCCAGCACCCCGGGGTCGGGCAGGGAAAGGGAGACCCAGTACTTC.

The chain couples TRBV7-9 to TRBJ1-2; no reliable D call. Germline values: CDR1 SEHNR, CDR2 FQNEAQ (reference sequence). There are 13 residues in the CDR3. The germline V and J ends were trimmed by 0 bases and 8 bases, with 10 bases remaining between them. The CDR3 loop reads CASSLAGSLGYTF. In DNA, the CDR3 is TGTGCCAGCAGCTTAGCAGGCAGCCTGGGCTACACCTTC.

Remarks on this clonotype: A read error may explain this, as a much larger clone is one base away. The V call is TRBV20-1, the J call TRBJ2-3; D remains unclear. Germline V lookup: CDR1 DFQATT, CDR2 SNEGSKA (reference sequence). The CDR3 length is 15 residues. V was pared by 0 bases and J by 1 base, with 11 bases between. As DNA, the CDR3 is TGCAGTGCTAGAGACCCAGCGACCGGCACAGATACGCAGTATTTT. Protein: CSARDPATGTDTQYF.

The rearrangement links TRBV10-3 to TRBJ2-3; D remains ambiguous. This CDR3 has 14 amino acids. Germline-derived CDR1 and CDR2 are ENHRY and SYGVKD. The V and J ends lost 4 bases and 10 bases respectively, with 18 bases between them. Here the CDR3 reads CAISGGKVFGAQYF. The CDR3 region has the DNA TGTGCCATCAGTGGGGGTAAGGTGTTTGGGGCGCAGTATTTT.

This clonotype was seen a few times. The V and J genes are TRBV11-2 and TRBJ2-3; the D gene is possibly TRBD2 (5 bases). The CDR3 covers 15 residues. Germline-derived CDR1 and CDR2 are SGHAT and FQNNGV. The ends were cut back, 4 bases at V and 4 bases at J, with 15 bases in the middle. In nucleotides, the CDR3 is TGTGCCAGCAGCTCCTCTAGGCTAGCTGCAGATACGCAGTATTTT. Translating it yields CASSSSRLAADTQYF.